This TCR beta chain was recovered during a study of blood T cell repertoires in COVID-19. Study context: Samples came from the United States, Italy and Spain, spanning acute and convalescent COVID-19. PBMCs, B-cell-depleted T cells, or T cells were the source of the cDNA or gDNA that made up the material.

In the authors' methods: Reference gene primer amplification in the assay estimated nucleated cell counts. Assay: immunoSEQ multiplex PCR; the TCRdb copy retains only in-frame clones and omits some. The V and J calls and clone size come from that table; D and trimming were worked out from the DNA. Counted here are some 260,000 clones, approximately 77% occurring once; the ten biggest clones make up roughly 3%. The CDR3 has 15 residues. CDR1 and CDR2 from the germline V gene are MDHEN and SYDVKM. Trimming removed 6 bases from V and 5 bases from J, with 17 bases in between. The sequenced material came from peripheral blood. The V gene is TRBV28, the J gene TRBJ1-5; D possibly corresponds to TRBD1 (6 bases). This clonotype originated in a young woman with acute or convalescent COVID-19. The CDR3, as DNA: TGTGCCAGCAGGGAAAGGGGACACCCCGATCAGCCCCAGCATTTT. It yields the protein CASRERGHPDQPQHF.